This T cell receptor beta chain was captured in a study of cytomegalovirus exposure and HLA in healthy donors. Study observations and caveats: The listing of some 170 TCR beta chains classed them as cytomegalovirus-associated.

Primers: 60 Vbeta forward and 13 Jbeta reverse. TCRdb's table, derived via immunoSEQ multiplex PCR, lists solely in-frame clones and lacks some. The table records some 38,000 clones, 68% of them present only once. Comments on this clone: Its antigen is still unknown.

Germline V CDR1 and CDR2: SQVTM, ANQGSEA. The CDR3 sequence is 12 residues long. With V trimmed by 7 bases and J by 6 bases, 8 bases remained unmatched. The source is a man between 35 and 55 years old in good health and CMV-seronegative. The sample consisted of PBMCs. The rearrangement uses TRBV29-1 and TRBJ2-7; 8 nucleotides agree with TRBD1. The CDR3 protein is CSAEGQGTEQYF. The CDR3 DNA is TGCAGCGCAGAAGGACAGGGTACCGAGCAGTACTTC.